This TCR beta chain originates from a study of cytomegalovirus exposure and HLA in healthy donors. Findings of the study overall: In a later analysis, a missense DCLRE1C variant was linked to TCR beta V- and J-gene trimming.

Germline values: CDR1 MGHRA, CDR2 YSYEKL. Trimming took 5 bases from V and 0 from J; bases not matched to a gene: 9. The CDR3 sequence is 16 residues long. As concerns this clone: Its cognate antigen is unknown.

Researchers ran the PCR with 60 Vbeta and 13 Jbeta primers. Clones were read by immunoSEQ multiplex PCR, and TCRdb kept only the in-frame ones, dropping some. Of around 120,000 clones listed, 75% to 85% are singletons. The V call is TRBV4-1, the J call TRBJ1-1; 7 bases agree with TRBD1. This clonotype was obtained from a man aged 30 to 39 in good health and CMV-seronegative. The sequenced sample was PBMCs. The CDR3 protein is CASSYSVGTVNTEAFF. Here the CDR3 DNA reads TGCGCCAGCAGCTATAGCGTAGGGACAGTGAACACTGAAGCTTTCTTT.